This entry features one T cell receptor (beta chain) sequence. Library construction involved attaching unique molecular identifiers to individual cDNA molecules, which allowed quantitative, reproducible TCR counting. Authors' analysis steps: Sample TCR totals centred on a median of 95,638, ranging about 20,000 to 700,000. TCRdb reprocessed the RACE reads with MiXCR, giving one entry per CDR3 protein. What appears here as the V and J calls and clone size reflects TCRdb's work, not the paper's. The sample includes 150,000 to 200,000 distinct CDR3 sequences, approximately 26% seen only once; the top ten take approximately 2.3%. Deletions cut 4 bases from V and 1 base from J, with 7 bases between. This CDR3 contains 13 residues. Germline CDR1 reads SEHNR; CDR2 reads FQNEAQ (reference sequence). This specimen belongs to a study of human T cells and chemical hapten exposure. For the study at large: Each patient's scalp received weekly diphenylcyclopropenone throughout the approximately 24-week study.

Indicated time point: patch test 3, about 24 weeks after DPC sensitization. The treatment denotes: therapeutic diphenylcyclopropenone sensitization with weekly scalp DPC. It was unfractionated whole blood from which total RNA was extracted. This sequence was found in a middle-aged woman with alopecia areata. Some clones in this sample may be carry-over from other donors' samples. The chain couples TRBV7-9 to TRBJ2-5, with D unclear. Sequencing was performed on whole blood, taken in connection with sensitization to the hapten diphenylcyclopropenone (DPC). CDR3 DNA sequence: TGTGCCAGCAGCTCCCCCGCCCAAGAGACCCAGTACTTC. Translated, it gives CASSSPAQETQYF.